This is a list of T cell receptor beta chains from one sample in a study of siplizumab effects on memory and regulatory T cells. Sequenced by immunoSEQ multiplex PCR; TCRdb stores in-frame clones only, minus some. The sample shows around 9,000 clones, around 40% of them seen only once. Antigens of these TCRs are unknown. Sample: CFSE-low (dividing) CD4+ T cells sorted from an allogeneic mixed lymphocyte reaction. The receptors here all came from a human donor in good health; the cells came from an allogeneic mixed lymphocyte reaction. CDR3s include the opening cysteine and the closing phenylalanine or tryptophan. A D gene is named only where the DNA matches it firmly. Clone size is stated in some rows and not others, as once, few, many or a class when expanded.

CDR3 protein: CASSNQAGPYYEQYF
CDR3 DNA: TGTGCCAGTAGTAACCAAGCGGGACCCTACTACGAGCAGTACTTC
J gene: TRBJ2-7
D gene: TRBD2
clone size: .
V gene: TRBV19

CDR3 protein: CASSFGTGFYEQYF
CDR3 DNA: TGTGCCAGCAGCTTCGGGACAGGCTTCTACGAGCAGTACTTC
J gene: TRBJ2-7
D gene: TRBD1
clone size: medium-sized
V gene: TRBV5-4

CDR3 protein: CASSPGEGELFF
CDR3 DNA: TGTGCCAGCAGCCCTGGGGAAGGAGAGCTGTTTTTT
J gene: TRBJ2-2
D gene: .
clone size: .
V gene: TRBV5-6

CDR3 protein: CASSQPPGQGYAGELFF
CDR3 DNA: TGCGCCAGCAGCCAGCCCCCAGGACAGGGGTACGCCGGGGAGCTGTTTTTT
J gene: TRBJ2-2
D gene: TRBD1
clone size: .
V gene: TRBV7-2

CDR3 protein: CAIGQNNQPQHF
CDR3 DNA: TGTGCCATCGGGCAGAACAATCAGCCCCAGCATTTT
J gene: TRBJ1-5
D gene: .
clone size: few
V gene: TRBV10-3

CDR3 protein: CASSWNRETYGYTF
CDR3 DNA: TGTGCCAGCAGCTGGAACAGGGAAACTTACGGCTACACCTTC
J gene: TRBJ1-2
D gene: .
clone size: few
V gene: TRBV7-8

CDR3 protein: CASSPTKGTGYTF
CDR3 DNA: TGTGCCAGCAGCCCGACGAAGGGTACTGGCTACACCTTC
J gene: TRBJ1-2
D gene: .
clone size: .
V gene: TRBV7-3

CDR3 protein: CASSLAQGYNEQFF
CDR3 DNA: TGTGCCAGCAGCTTAGCCCAGGGATACAATGAGCAGTTCTTC
J gene: TRBJ2-1
D gene: .
clone size: .
V gene: TRBV11-3

CDR3 protein: CASSQGAGASYGYTF
CDR3 DNA: TGTGCCAGCAGCCAAGGCGCCGGGGCCAGCTATGGCTACACCTTC
J gene: TRBJ1-2
D gene: .
clone size: .
V gene: TRBV5-4

CDR3 protein: CASSIGGGGYTF
CDR3 DNA: TGTGCCAGTAGTATAGGGGGCGGCGGCTACACCTTC
J gene: TRBJ1-2
D gene: .
clone size: .
V gene: TRBV19

CDR3 protein: CASSIWGNQPQHF
CDR3 DNA: TGTGCCAGTAGTATCTGGGGGAATCAGCCCCAGCATTTT
J gene: TRBJ1-5
D gene: .
clone size: .
V gene: TRBV19

CDR3 protein: CASSQSAGSNTGELFF
CDR3 DNA: TGCGCCAGCAGTCAATCGGCCGGCTCGAACACCGGGGAGCTGTTTTTT
J gene: TRBJ2-2
D gene: .
clone size: .
V gene: TRBV23-1

CDR3 protein: CASSSGTSAQYF
CDR3 DNA: TGCGCCAGCAGCTCCGGGACTAGCGCCCAGTACTTC
J gene: TRBJ2-5
D gene: TRBD2
clone size: .
V gene: TRBV5-1

CDR3 protein: CASSLLLKRWYF
CDR3 DNA: TGTGCCAGCAGTTTACTACTCAAACGGTGGTACTTC
J gene: TRBJ2-5
D gene: .
clone size: .
V gene: TRBV28

CDR3 protein: CASSLGTGQYF
CDR3 DNA: TGTGCCAGCAGTTTAGGGACAGGGCAGTACTTC
J gene: TRBJ2-7
D gene: TRBD1
clone size: medium-sized
V gene: TRBV28

CDR3 protein: CSVLGSGGNEKLFF
CDR3 DNA: TGCAGCGTTCTAGGGTCCGGGGGGAATGAAAAACTGTTTTTT
J gene: TRBJ1-4
D gene: .
clone size: .
V gene: TRBV29-1

CDR3 protein: CASRSPGQSYNEQFF
CDR3 DNA: TGTGCCAGCAGGTCCCCGGGACAAAGCTACAATGAGCAGTTCTTC
J gene: TRBJ2-1
D gene: .
clone size: few
V gene: TRBV28

CDR3 protein: CASSLGLGEPQHF
CDR3 DNA: TGTGCCAGCAGCTTAGGGCTTGGGGAACCCCAGCATTTT
J gene: TRBJ1-5
D gene: .
clone size: .
V gene: TRBV7-9

CDR3 protein: CATSRPGGKPTQETQYF
CDR3 DNA: TGTGCCACCAGCAGACCTGGGGGGAAACCAACACAAGAGACCCAGTACTTC
J gene: TRBJ2-5
D gene: .
clone size: .
V gene: TRBV15

CDR3 protein: CSARQGYGYTF
CDR3 DNA: TGCAGTGCTAGACAGGGCTATGGCTACACCTTC
J gene: TRBJ1-2
D gene: .
clone size: few
V gene: TRBV20-1

CDR3 protein: CASSQDRDGELFF
CDR3 DNA: TGTGCTAGCAGCCAGGACAGGGACGGGGAGCTGTTTTTT
J gene: TRBJ2-2
D gene: TRBD1
clone size: medium-sized
V gene: TRBV7-7

CDR3 protein: CASSLPGVSYEQYF
CDR3 DNA: TGCGCCAGCAGCTTGCCCGGAGTCTCCTACGAGCAGTACTTC
J gene: TRBJ2-7
D gene: .
clone size: .
V gene: TRBV5-1

CDR3 protein: CASSRQLAATDTQYF
CDR3 DNA: TGTGCCAGCAGCCGGCAACTAGCGGCTACAGATACGCAGTATTTT
J gene: TRBJ2-3
D gene: TRBD2
clone size: medium-sized
V gene: TRBV14

CDR3 protein: CASKSVASTDTQYF
CDR3 DNA: TGTGCCAGCAAATCTGTCGCTAGCACAGATACGCAGTATTTT
J gene: TRBJ2-3
D gene: .
clone size: .
V gene: TRBV6-5

CDR3 protein: CSARLGPEQYF
CDR3 DNA: TGCAGCGCTCGACTCGGTCCTGAGCAGTACTTC
J gene: TRBJ2-7
D gene: .
clone size: .
V gene: TRBV29-1

CDR3 protein: CASSRGQRHTGELFF
CDR3 DNA: TGTGCCAGCAGTCGAGGACAGAGGCACACCGGGGAGCTGTTTTTT
J gene: TRBJ2-2
D gene: .
clone size: .
V gene: TRBV7-3

CDR3 protein: CASSEAQRGGADTQYF
CDR3 DNA: TGTGCCAGCAGTGAAGCACAGCGGGGGGGGGCAGATACGCAGTATTTT
J gene: TRBJ2-3
D gene: TRBD2
clone size: .
V gene: TRBV25-1

CDR3 protein: CASRPADRAGGYTF
CDR3 DNA: TGTGCCAGCAGACCCGCAGACAGGGCGGGGGGCTACACCTTC
J gene: TRBJ1-2
D gene: TRBD1
clone size: medium-sized
V gene: TRBV28

CDR3 protein: CAWSGPGTENSPLHF
CDR3 DNA: TGTGCCTGGAGCGGCCCCGGGACAGAGAATTCACCCCTCCACTTT
J gene: TRBJ1-6
D gene: TRBD1
clone size: few
V gene: TRBV30

CDR3 protein: CASSLGGGMNTEAFF
CDR3 DNA: TGTGCCAGCAGCTTGGGTGGAGGGATGAACACTGAAGCTTTCTTT
J gene: TRBJ1-1
D gene: .
clone size: .
V gene: TRBV5-6

CDR3 protein: CASSQGAGASYGYTF
CDR3 DNA: TGTGCCAGCAGCCAAGGCGCCGGGGCCAGCTATGGCTACACCTTC
J gene: TRBJ1-2
D gene: .
clone size: few
V gene: TRBV4-2

CDR3 protein: CAISDLQGSLYEQYF
CDR3 DNA: TGTGCCATCAGTGACCTCCAGGGCTCCCTCTACGAGCAGTACTTC
J gene: TRBJ2-7
D gene: .
clone size: .
V gene: TRBV10-3

CDR3 protein: CASSARTGQRETQYF
CDR3 DNA: TGTGCCAGCAGCGCACGGACAGGGCAACGAGAGACCCAGTACTTC
J gene: TRBJ2-5
D gene: TRBD1
clone size: .
V gene: TRBV5-5

CDR3 protein: CASSPRSGNEQFF
CDR3 DNA: TGTGCCAGCTCACCACGATCCGGCAATGAGCAGTTCTTC
J gene: TRBJ2-1
D gene: .
clone size: .
V gene: TRBV18

CDR3 protein: CASSLSRGGGELFF
CDR3 DNA: TGTGCCAGCAGCTTATCGAGAGGGGGCGGGGAGCTGTTTTTT
J gene: TRBJ2-2
D gene: .
clone size: medium-sized
V gene: TRBV7-9

CDR3 protein: CASSLQAGNTIYF
CDR3 DNA: TGTGCCAGCAGCTTACAGGCTGGAAACACCATATATTTT
J gene: TRBJ1-3
D gene: .
clone size: few
V gene: TRBV11-2

CDR3 protein: CASSPSGGRYNEQFF
CDR3 DNA: TGTGCCAGCAGCCCTAGCGGGGGACGCTACAATGAGCAGTTCTTC
J gene: TRBJ2-1
D gene: TRBD2
clone size: .
V gene: TRBV7-3

CDR3 protein: CASSWQEWSDEQYF
CDR3 DNA: TGTGCCAGCAGTTGGCAGGAGTGGAGCGACGAGCAGTACTTC
J gene: TRBJ2-7
D gene: .
clone size: .
V gene: TRBV6-6

CDR3 protein: CASSLGGGTGELFF
CDR3 DNA: TGTGCTAGCAGCTTAGGAGGCGGCACCGGGGAGCTGTTTTTT
J gene: TRBJ2-2
D gene: .
clone size: few
V gene: TRBV7-7

CDR3 protein: CASSTGLSYEQYF
CDR3 DNA: TGTGCCAGCAGCACAGGACTTTCCTACGAGCAGTACTTC
J gene: TRBJ2-7
D gene: .
clone size: few
V gene: TRBV11-2

CDR3 protein: CASSAGRDFFAGELFF
CDR3 DNA: TGTGCCAGCAGCGCGGGACGGGATTTCTTCGCCGGGGAGCTGTTTTTT
J gene: TRBJ2-2
D gene: .
clone size: .
V gene: TRBV5-6

CDR3 protein: CSVARGQETQYF
CDR3 DNA: TGCAGCGTTGCCAGGGGTCAGGAGACCCAGTACTTC
J gene: TRBJ2-5
D gene: .
clone size: few
V gene: TRBV29-1

CDR3 protein: CAWSWLGMNTEAFF
CDR3 DNA: TGTGCCTGGAGCTGGCTGGGGATGAACACTGAAGCTTTCTTT
J gene: TRBJ1-1
D gene: .
clone size: .
V gene: TRBV30

CDR3 protein: CASSPILTSGRRGHNEQFF
CDR3 DNA: TGTGCCAGTAGCCCAATATTGACTAGCGGGAGGAGGGGCCACAATGAGCAGTTCTTC
J gene: TRBJ2-1
D gene: TRBD2
clone size: .
V gene: TRBV19

CDR3 protein: CASPASGTRGLTDTQYF
CDR3 DNA: TGTGCCAGCCCCGCCAGCGGGACGAGGGGGCTCACAGATACGCAGTATTTT
J gene: TRBJ2-3
D gene: .
clone size: medium-sized
V gene: TRBV28

CDR3 protein: CASYLAGVTDTQYF
CDR3 DNA: TGTGCCAGCTACTTAGCGGGGGTCACAGATACGCAGTATTTT
J gene: TRBJ2-3
D gene: TRBD2
clone size: .
V gene: TRBV6-6

CDR3 protein: CASSFTGNNSPLHF
CDR3 DNA: TGTGCCAGCAGTTTCACGGGAAATAATTCACCCCTCCACTTT
J gene: TRBJ1-6
D gene: .
clone size: .
V gene: TRBV27

CDR3 protein: CASSATGSFSYEQYF
CDR3 DNA: TGTGCCAGCAGCGCCACAGGGTCATTCTCCTACGAGCAGTACTTC
J gene: TRBJ2-7
D gene: .
clone size: .
V gene: TRBV7-2

CDR3 protein: CASSHGLGKVTGELFF
CDR3 DNA: TGTGCCAGCAGCCACGGCTTGGGTAAAGTCACCGGGGAGCTGTTTTTT
J gene: TRBJ2-2
D gene: .
clone size: few
V gene: TRBV7-8

CDR3 protein: CASSLSRYQKLFF
CDR3 DNA: TGTGCCAGCAGTTTATCGAGATACCAAAAACTGTTTTTT
J gene: TRBJ1-4
D gene: .
clone size: .
V gene: TRBV28

CDR3 protein: CSARGGSDQPQHF
CDR3 DNA: TGCAGCGCTCGAGGGGGTAGCGATCAGCCCCAGCATTTT
J gene: TRBJ1-5
D gene: .
clone size: medium-sized
V gene: TRBV29-1

CDR3 protein: CASSKNDRGRGKLFF
CDR3 DNA: TGTGCCAGTAGTAAAAATGACAGGGGCAGGGGAAAACTGTTTTTT
J gene: TRBJ1-4
D gene: TRBD1
clone size: .
V gene: TRBV19

CDR3 protein: CASSLGGSSYNEQFF
CDR3 DNA: TGTGCCAGCAGCTTAGGAGGGAGCTCCTACAATGAGCAGTTCTTC
J gene: TRBJ2-1
D gene: .
clone size: few
V gene: TRBV11-3